The source of this TCR beta chain is a study of regulatory T cells in long-lasting Graves disease. Study-level points and caveats: TRBV28, TRBJ1-2 and TRBJ2-5 were favored in persistent disease. In persistent patients, shared public clonotypes (2,741) outnumbered those in new patients (about 1,000).

Researchers made TCR beta libraries by using iRepertoire HTBI primers and running Arm-PCR on CDR3 regions. Each CDR3 protein gets one entry after TCRdb re-called the multiplex PCR reads with MiXCR. Here the sample spans about 460,000 distinct CDR3 sequences, under 25% being singletons. The time point was: persistent/refractory GD, antithyroid drugs over 5 years with positive TRAb. Researchers made the TCR library from RNA that was extracted from PBMCs. Patients were from an endocrinology department in Xi'an, China. The CDR3 is 14 amino acids. V dropped 6 bases and J dropped 3; count of bases not matched to a gene: 8. Per germline, CDR1 LNHDA and CDR2 SQIVND (reference sequence). Points on this clonotype: Antigen unknown.

J is TRBJ2-7 and V is TRBV19; the match to TRBD1 covers 7 bases. Material: peripheral blood mononuclear cells (PBMCs), obtained when the disease was refractory, from a patient treated with antithyroid drugs. This TCR derives from a female donor with Graves disease. The CDR3 region is CASRPGQNLYEQYF. In DNA form, the CDR3 reads TGTGCCAGTAGACCGGGACAGAACCTCTACGAGCAGTACTTC.